Shown below are 29 T cell receptor beta chains from a single sample sequenced in a study of low-dose radiotherapy and immunotherapy resistance in tumors. cDNA synthesis used a TRAV/TRBV-specific primer set for both chains. TCRs were put through around 20 PCR cycles of amplification with Phusion. A constant-region primer and the V-primer adapter served as the primer pair. Using its own MiXCR run on the reads, TCRdb lists one record per CDR3 protein. The data hold 30,000 or so distinct CDR3 sequences, with about 53% observed a single time. Stated time point: after trial treatment. The treatment: LDRT plus nivolumab, ipilimumab, low-dose cyclophosphamide and aspirin (RACIN trial). Source: PBMCs, taken after low-dose radiotherapy plus immunotherapy. The receptors stem from a male donor with gallbladder cancer.

This clonotype was seen a handful of times. The chain employs TRBV14 and TRBJ2-2; D tentatively reads TRBD1 or TRBD2 (5 bases each). Per the germline V gene, CDR1 is SGHDN and CDR2 is FVKESK. The CDR3 extends over 17 amino acids. V lost 5 bases to trimming and J lost 3 bases, with 19 bases between them. CDR3 DNA sequence: TGTGCCAGCAGCGAATTTGTCGTCGGGGCCGACACCGGGGAGCTGTTTTTT. It codes for CASSEFVVGADTGELFF.

This clonotype counts as medium-sized. This chain links TRBV4-1 with TRBJ2-2; 8 nucleotides line up with TRBD1. CDR3 length equals 15 residues. Looked up from germline, CDR1 is MGHRA and CDR2 is YSYEKL. V shed 0 bases and J 10 bases; nucleotides not matched to a gene: 7. The chain's CDR3 is CASSQEDRVQEELFF. The CDR3 coding sequence is TGCGCCAGCAGCCAAGAGGACAGGGTCCAAGAGGAGCTGTTTTTT.

Worth noting for this clonotype: The DNA is omitted, as the CDR3 cannot be located on it reliably, and the CDR3 follows TCRdb's listing. V gene TRBV6-2 or TRBV6-3 combines with J gene TRBJ2-2; the tabulated D call, TRBD1, remains unverified against the DNA. Termini included, the CDR3 measures 15 amino acids. CDR1 is MNHEY, CDR2 SVGEGT, per germline. Here the CDR3 reads CASSEQGSTGELFFF.

This clonotype was observed a handful of times. This sequence is one base from a far larger clone and is likely a read error. The chain carries TRBV29-1 and TRBJ2-7, with TRBD2 identical over 9 bases. Germline lookup yields CDR1 SQVTM and CDR2 ANQGSEA. This CDR3 has 13 amino acids. Trimming cost V 7 bases and J 7 bases; bases outside gene matches: 11. The CDR3 reads CSGGTSQYNEQYF. CDR3 DNA: TGCAGCGGAGGGACTAGCCAATACAATGAGCAGTACTTC.

V is TRBV7-8 and J is TRBJ1-2; the D gene is possibly TRBD1 (6 bases). Germline V gene sequence: CDR1 SGHVS, CDR2 FQNEAQ. Deletions cut 5 bases from V and 4 bases from J, with 17 bases between. CDR3 size: 15 residues. The CDR3 nucleotides are TGTGCCAGCAGCCCCGGGACAACTCAGGGCTATGGCTACACCTTC. Encoded protein: CASSPGTTQGYGYTF.

By sample fraction, this clonotype is medium-sized. J is TRBJ2-2 and V is TRBV6-2 or TRBV6-3; D may be TRBD1 or TRBD2 (5 bases each). The germline V and J ends were trimmed by 7 bases and 6 bases, with 24 bases remaining between them. The CDR3 contains 17 residues. The germline V gene encodes CDR1 MNHEY and CDR2 SVGEGT. The CDR3 DNA follows: TGTGCCAGCACCAAGGGGATGGGGAGTCTAACCCCCGGGGAGCTGTTTTTT. Its translation is CASTKGMGSLTPGELFF.

The chain joins TRBV5-6 to TRBJ2-5; TRBD2 matches 14 bases. This CDR3 region has 17 residues. Germline CDR1 and CDR2: SGHDT and YYEEEE. J was trimmed by 5 bases and V by 4 bases; bases with no gene match: 10. CDR3 nucleotides: TGTGCCAGCAGCAGAACGACTAGCGGGGGGGCGTGGGAGACCCAGTACTTC. Translated: CASSRTTSGGAWETQYF.

CDR3 region: CASSENRDSNQPQHF. The CDR3 DNA reads as TGTGCCAGCAGTGAAAACAGAGATAGCAATCAGCCCCAGCATTTT. This rearrangement joins TRBV2 to TRBJ1-5; D is unresolved. Trimming removed 2 bases from V and 0 bases from J, with 8 bases in between. This CDR3 spans 15 amino acids. Per the germline V gene, CDR1 is SNHLY and CDR2 is FYNNEI.

The chain couples TRBV24-1 to TRBJ2-2; the D call may be TRBD1 or TRBD2 (6 bases each). V was trimmed by 7 bases and J by 7 bases, leaving 9 bases between them. Germline loops: CDR1 KGHDR, CDR2 SFDVKD. This CDR3 contains 12 residues. As DNA, the CDR3 is TGTGCCACCAGCGGGGGCCACGGGGAGCTGTTTTTT. Its translation: CATSGGHGELFF.

This clonotype was recorded at least ten times. V is TRBV2 and J is TRBJ2-5; 9 bases map to TRBD2. Germline V CDR1 and CDR2: SNHLY, FYNNEI. V shed 1 base and J 1 base; nucleotides not matched to a gene: 1. CDR3 size: 15 residues. The CDR3 DNA reads as TGTGCCAGCAGTGAAGGGCGGGGGGGCCAAGAGACCCAGTACTTC. Residues: CASSEGRGGQETQYF.

This clonotype occurred many times. The chain recombines TRBV12-3 or TRBV12-4 with TRBJ2-5; no clear D gene. V lost 3 bases and J lost 5, with 10 bases in between. The CDR3 sequence is 13 residues long. The CDR3 nucleotides read TGTGCCAGCAGTTTGGATAGCCGGGAGACCCAGTACTTC. The encoded protein is CASSLDSRETQYF.

In its sample, this clonotype was seen many times. This chain uses TRBV4-1 with TRBJ2-1, with 13 positions matching TRBD2. The germline CDR1 and CDR2 sequences are MGHRA and YSYEKL. The CDR3 length is 17 residues. V trimming: 3 bases; J trimming: 4 bases; junction bases outside the gene matches: 6. CDR3 sequence reads: CASSHFRLAGGYNEQFF. The CDR3 DNA reads TGCGCCAGCAGCCACTTTCGACTAGCGGGGGGATACAATGAGCAGTTCTTC.

This clonotype was observed many times. The chain carries TRBV7-8 and TRBJ2-2, with a weak D call TRBD1 (6 bases). Deletions cut 1 base from V and 2 bases from J, with 11 bases between. The CDR3 length is 16 residues. Germline values: CDR1 SGHVS, CDR2 FQNEAQ. This CDR3 reads CASSLGGLTNTGELFF. Written as DNA, the CDR3 is TGTGCCAGCAGCTTAGGGGGGCTAACTAACACCGGGGAGCTGTTTTTT.

The J gene is TRBJ2-1, the V gene TRBV20-1; 7 bases are shared with TRBD1. This CDR3 is built from 14 residues. The V gene end was trimmed by 4 bases and the J gene end by 5 bases; junction bases not matched to a gene: 8. Germline V CDR1 and CDR2: DFQATT, SNEGSKA (reference sequence). The CDR3 region is CSAIVGQANNEQFF. Here the CDR3 DNA reads TGCAGTGCTATCGTCGGACAGGCCAACAATGAGCAGTTCTTC.

This clonotype has only a few counts. V gene TRBV10-3 combines with J gene TRBJ2-7; the D call may be TRBD1 or TRBD2 (5 bases each). This CDR3 comprises 15 residues. With 3 bases removed from V and 3 bases from J, the gap between germline ends came to 15 bases. Per the germline V gene, CDR1 is ENHRY and CDR2 is SYGVKD. The CDR3 DNA reads TGTGCCATCAGTGACGGTGGCAGGGAGATCTACGAGCAGTACTTC. It yields the protein CAISDGGREIYEQYF.

The CDR3 DNA is TGTGCCACCAATGGAACCGGGACAGGGAACCAAGAGACCCAGTACTTC. It translates to CATNGTGTGNQETQYF. This chain connects TRBV24-1 to TRBJ2-5, with TRBD1 identical over 9 bases. The length of the CDR3 is 16 residues. Germline V CDR1 and CDR2: KGHDR, SFDVKD. Trimming took 8 bases from V and 0 from J; bases not matched to a gene: 9.

The chain links TRBV2 to TRBJ1-2; no reliable D call. CDR1 SNHLY and CDR2 FYNNEI come from the germline V gene. Trimming pared 6 bases from V and 2 bases from J, leaving 13 bases between. This CDR3 has 14 amino acids. The CDR3 DNA is TGTGCCAGCAGCATTGGAGGGAACAACTATGGCTACACCTTC. This codes for CASSIGGNNYGYTF. The entire variable domain, with the rest obtained from reference TRBV2 and TRBJ1-2, is as follows: EPEVTQTPSHQVTQMGQEVILRCVPISNHLYFYWYRQILGQKVEFLVSFYNNEISEKSEIFDDQFSVERPDGSNFTLKIRSTKLEDSAMYFCASSIGGNNYGYTFGSGTRLTVV.

As to this clonotype: A far larger clone is off by one base, so a read error is likely. This chain connects TRBV2 to TRBJ2-7; 12 bases map to TRBD2. Trimming at V came to 5 bases and at J to 7 bases, leaving 12 bases not matched to a gene. This CDR3 is 16 amino acids long. In germline, CDR1 is SNHLY, CDR2 FYNNEI. CDR3 sequence: CASSKRLAGDYNEQYF. The CDR3 DNA is TGTGCCAGCAGTAAGCGACTAGCGGGAGACTACAATGAGCAGTACTTC.

The rearrangement uses TRBV6-1 and TRBJ1-5; no clear D. Trimming stripped 4 bases from V and 7 bases from J, with 8 bases between. The CDR3 runs to 12 residues. The germline CDR1 and CDR2 sequences are MNHNS and SASEGT. CDR3 coding DNA: TGTGCCAGCAGTGTGGTGCCCCAGCCCCAGCATTTT. This codes for CASSVVPQPQHF.

This clonotype appeared once. The V and J genes are TRBV12-3 or TRBV12-4 and TRBJ1-5; 10 bases line up with TRBD1. The CDR3 length is 13 residues. V gave up 6 bases and J gave up 5 bases; unmatched junction bases: 1. CDR3 DNA: TGTGCCAGCAGGGGGACAGGGGATCAGCCCCAGCATTTT. Amino acid sequence: CASRGTGDQPQHF.

This chain connects TRBV6-2 or TRBV6-3 to TRBJ2-7; D might be TRBD1 (5 bases). Per germline, CDR1 MNHEY and CDR2 SVGEGT. The CDR3 is 18 amino acids. Between the trimmed V and J ends, which lost 1 base and 5 bases, there was a span of 24 bases. The CDR3 bases are TGTGCCAGCAGTTACTTTCCGGTTCAGGGCCGAATGAGCCACGAGCAGTACTTC. It translates to CASSYFPVQGRMSHEQYF.

CDR3 region: CASSAGRDTEAFF. In nucleotides, the CDR3 is TGTGCCAGCTCAGCGGGACGCGACACTGAAGCTTTCTTT. The chain links TRBV18 to TRBJ1-1, with D perhaps matching TRBD1 (5 bases). CDR3 size: 13 residues. V lost 5 bases to trimming and J lost 3 bases, with 10 bases between them. Germline V lookup: CDR1 KGHSH, CDR2 LQKENI.

This chain connects TRBV4-3 to TRBJ1-5; D gene unclear. Trimming pared 0 bases from V and 6 bases from J, leaving 15 bases between. CDR1 and CDR2 (germline): LGHNA, YSLEER. CDR3 size: 16 residues. The CDR3 nucleotides read TGCGCCAGCAGCCAAGATTGGATGGGGAATGTTCAGCCCCAGCATTTT. Its protein product is CASSQDWMGNVQPQHF.

This clonotype showed up many times. The chain uses TRBV6-1 and TRBJ1-1; maybe TRBD1 (5 bases). The V gene lost 4 bases and the J gene lost 1 base, with 13 bases spanning the gap. The CDR3 is 15 residues long. Germline loops: CDR1 MNHNS, CDR2 SASEGT. CDR3 protein: CASSAPSGRNTEAFF. The DNA of the CDR3 is TGTGCCAGCAGTGCACCGTCGGGACGGAACACTGAAGCTTTCTTT.

The sample holds many counts of this clonotype. The chain employs TRBV29-1 and TRBJ1-2; tentative D call: TRBD1 (5 bases). V dropped 4 bases and J dropped 6 bases, with 12 bases sitting between them. The CDR3 consists of 12 residues. The germline V gene has CDR1 SQVTM and CDR2 ANQGSEA. CDR3 amino acids: CSVVGHLDGYTF. Written as DNA, the CDR3 is TGCAGCGTTGTCGGACACCTAGATGGCTACACCTTC. The variable domain in full, with the rest retrieved from reference TRBV29-1 and TRBJ1-2, is SAVISQKPSRDICQRGTSLTIQCQVDSQVTMMFWYRQQPGQSLTLIATANQGSEATYESGFVIDKFPISRPNLTFSTLTVSNMSPEDSSIYLCSVVGHLDGYTFGSGTRLTVV.

This clonotype is medium-sized (0.01 to 0.1%) in the sample. The V gene is TRBV5-4, the J gene TRBJ2-3; perhaps TRBD2 as D (6 bases). Germline V lookup: CDR1 SGHNT, CDR2 YYREEE (reference sequence). V shed 1 base and J shed 2 bases, with 11 bases lying between them. The CDR3 loop spans 15 amino acids. The CDR3 coding sequence is TGTGCCAGCAGCTTGTGGGGGGTTTTCACAGATACGCAGTATTTT. This gives the protein CASSLWGVFTDTQYF.

V usage is TRBV6-1 and J usage is TRBJ1-4, with 7 bases that match TRBD1. J was trimmed by 8 bases and V by 6 bases; bases with no gene match: 15. The germline gives CDR1 MNHNS, CDR2 SASEGT. The CDR3 totals 16 residues. CDR3 sequence: CASSVVGGGLQEKLFF. CDR3 nucleotides: TGTGCCAGCAGCGTGGTGGGAGGGGGCCTACAGGAAAAACTGTTTTTT.

This clonotype was seen a few times. This chain connects TRBV11-2 to TRBJ2-2; no firm D call. The CDR3 has 13 residues. Germline V gives CDR1 SGHAT, CDR2 FQNNGV. Deletions cut 5 bases from V and 3 bases from J, with 7 bases between. The CDR3 reads CASSPHYTGELFF. The CDR3 bases are TGTGCCAGCAGCCCCCACTACACCGGGGAGCTGTTTTTT.

This clonotype was detected many times. The chain uses TRBV7-2 and TRBJ2-3, with D possibly being TRBD2 (7 bases). With 7 bases removed from V and 5 bases from J, the gap between germline ends came to 19 bases. The V gene's germline CDR1 is SGHTA and CDR2 FQGNSA. The CDR3 spans 15 residues. Here the CDR3 DNA reads TGTGCCAGCACCCCTGGAGGGGGGGGGGGAGATACGCAGTATTTT. This gives the protein CASTPGGGGGDTQYF.